Following are 16 T cell receptor beta chains from one sample sequenced in a study of graft-versus-host responses after intestinal transplantation. Measured with immunoSEQ multiplex PCR; TCRdb has only the in-frame clones, and not every one. The profile covers over 100,000 clones, with 90% to 95% appearing a single time and 0.9% to 1.5% taken by the ten largest. Their antigen targets remain unknown. Sequencing was performed on unstimulated CD8+ T cells sorted from spleen or lymph node cells, taken before transplant. These receptors originate from a human donor who was the organ donor for an intestinal transplant.

The chain employs TRBV6-1 and TRBJ2-1; TRBD2 might be the D (6 bases). Trimming removed 3 bases from V and 0 bases from J, with 18 bases in between. CDR3 length equals 18 residues. CDR1 is MNHNS and CDR2 is SASEGT in the germline V gene. The CDR3 DNA follows: TGTGCCAGCAGTGAGGAGGGGAGGTTACACCCCTCCTACAATGAGCAGTTCTTC. Amino acids: CASSEEGRLHPSYNEQFF.

V usage is TRBV11-1 and J usage is TRBJ2-1, with 11 bases matching TRBD2. From germline, CDR1 is SGHAT and CDR2 FQDESV (reference sequence). This CDR3 has 17 amino acids. With V trimmed by 6 bases and J by 5 bases, 12 bases remained unmatched. DNA of the CDR3: TGTGCCAGCAGTACCCTGTTAGCGGGAGGGGAGAACAATGAGCAGTTCTTC. Translation: CASSTLLAGGENNEQFF.

The count of this clone is one. The gene calls are TRBV28 and TRBJ2-3; 9 nucleotides match TRBD2. CDR1 and CDR2 from the germline V gene are MDHEN and SYDVKM. The CDR3 consists of 19 residues. The CDR3 sequence is CASDQGTVVAGEGTDTQYF. DNA for the CDR3: TGTGCGAGTGATCAAGGGACAGTCGTAGCGGGAGAGGGTACAGATACGCAGTATTTT.

The chain recombines TRBV4-1 with TRBJ2-7, with TRBD1 as a possible D gene (6 bases). The germline CDR1 and CDR2 sequences are MGHRA and YSYEKL. The CDR3 totals 16 residues. V was shortened by 0 bases and J by 3 bases, with 15 bases between the two germline ends. The CDR3 reads CASSQDLGQGIYEQYF. The CDR3 nucleotides read TGCGCCAGCAGCCAAGATCTGGGACAAGGGATCTACGAGCAGTACTTC.

The genes are TRBV4-1 and TRBJ1-1; weak D call: TRBD1 (6 bases). V was shortened by 2 bases and J by 4 bases, with 14 bases between the two germline ends. The germline CDR1 and CDR2 sequences are MGHRA and YSYEKL. This CDR3 is 15 amino acids long. The CDR3 DNA is TGCGCCAGCAGCCAAACCAGGGGCACGGGCACTGAAGCTTTCTTT. Protein: CASSQTRGTGTEAFF.

This rearrangement joins TRBV5-1 to TRBJ2-3; D remains ambiguous. The CDR3 runs to 13 residues. Germline V gene sequence: CDR1 SGHRS, CDR2 YFSETQ. With 7 bases removed from V and 0 bases from J, the gap between germline ends came to 9 bases. The CDR3 reads CASHPRSTDTQYF. CDR3 DNA: TGCGCCAGCCACCCCCGGAGCACAGATACGCAGTATTTT.

The chain links TRBV29-1 to TRBJ2-7; 11 nucleotides align to TRBD1. The junction had 8 bases not matched to a gene; V was cut back by 4 bases and J by 6 bases. Germline V gives CDR1 SQVTM, CDR2 ANQGSEA. CDR3 size: 14 residues. The CDR3, as DNA: TGCAGCGTTGCCGGAGGACAGGGGGCGGCCGAGCAGTACTTC. Protein sequence: CSVAGGQGAAEQYF.

The chain uses TRBV13 and TRBJ2-3; TRBD2 agrees at 7 bases. Germline CDR1 reads PRHDT; CDR2 reads FYEKMQ (reference sequence). The CDR3 spans 16 residues. After removal of 5 bases from V and 2 bases from J, the junction contained 10 bases not matched to a gene. CDR3 nucleotides: TGTGCCAGCAGCCCATCATCCGCGGGAGTCACAGATACGCAGTATTTT. Translating gives CASSPSSAGVTDTQYF.

The J gene is TRBJ2-1, the V gene TRBV6-1; 9 nucleotides agree with TRBD2. V dropped 4 bases and J dropped 3; count of bases not matched to a gene: 1. The CDR3 sequence is 14 residues long. Germline V gene lookup returns CDR1 MNHNS and CDR2 SASEGT. The DNA for the CDR3 is TGTGCCAGCAGTGTAGCGGGAGACTACAATGAGCAGTTCTTC. Protein sequence: CASSVAGDYNEQFF.

This chain uses TRBV29-1 with TRBJ1-5; 9 bases agree with TRBD1. The CDR3 is 21 amino acids. Germline CDR1 and CDR2: SQVTM and ANQGSEA. In DNA, the CDR3 is TGCGGTCGCGGGGCTGTAACATTGTGGGGACAGGGTGAAGGTGGCAATCAGCCCCAGCATTTT. This sequence encodes CGRGAVTLWGQGEGGNQPQHF.

With respect to this clone: Within the sample, other DNA sequences also encode this same CDR3. This chain uses TRBV28 with TRBJ2-1, with 8 nucleotides matching TRBD1. In germline, CDR1 is MDHEN, CDR2 SYDVKM. V shed 5 bases and J 5 bases; nucleotides not matched to a gene: 17. There are 18 residues in the CDR3. This CDR3 is CASSQASDRGRGHNEQFF. CDR3 sequence (DNA): TGTGCCAGCAGTCAAGCATCCGACAGGGGTCGAGGACACAATGAGCAGTTCTTC. The whole variable domain, remainder taken from reference TRBV28 and TRBJ2-1, is DVKVTQSSRYLVKRTGEKVFLECVQDMDHENMFWYRQDPGLGLRLIYFSYDVKMKEKGDIPEGYSVSREKKERFSLILESASTNQTSMYLCASSQASDRGRGHNEQFFGPGTRLTVL.

The J gene is TRBJ1-2, the V gene TRBV4-1; D may be TRBD1 (6 bases). Germline V lookup: CDR1 MGHRA, CDR2 YSYEKL. Trimming took off 4 bases at V and 2 bases at J, with 8 bases between the two ends. The CDR3 is made up of 13 amino acids. CDR3 sequence: CASSPGDNYGYTF. The DNA for the CDR3 is TGCGCCAGCAGCCCAGGGGACAACTATGGCTACACCTTC.

This chain connects TRBV19 to TRBJ2-3; D is perhaps TRBD2 (6 bases). The V end was cut by 6 bases, the J end by 2 bases, with 15 bases between. CDR1 and CDR2 (germline): LNHDA, SQIVND (reference sequence). This CDR3 has 15 amino acids. The CDR3 DNA is TGTGCCAGTAGCCAGGGACTCAGGACCACAGATACGCAGTATTTT. Encoded protein: CASSQGLRTTDTQYF.

V usage is TRBV13 and J usage is TRBJ2-7; 14 bases map to TRBD2. The germline V gene has CDR1 PRHDT and CDR2 FYEKMQ (reference sequence). The J segment lost 5 bases and the V segment lost 5 bases, leaving 5 bases of the junction unmatched. The CDR3 has 15 amino acids. This chain's CDR3 is CASSLGLAGVNEQYF. The CDR3 DNA sequence: TGTGCCAGCAGCCTGGGACTAGCGGGAGTTAACGAGCAGTACTTC.

The chain links TRBV6-5 to TRBJ2-7; D ambiguous. The CDR3 length is 13 residues. V was cut by 3 bases and J by 0 bases, with 6 bases left in between. Germline CDR1 reads MNHEY; CDR2 reads SVGAGI. As DNA, the CDR3 is TGTGCCAGCAGTTATCCCGGCTCCTACGAGCAGTACTTC. Translation: CASSYPGSYEQYF.

The chain links TRBV5-1 to TRBJ2-7; TRBD2 is a possible D gene (5 bases). V was clipped by 5 bases and J by 6 bases, with 18 bases between them. Germline loops: CDR1 SGHRS, CDR2 YFSETQ. The CDR3 is 14 residues long. The CDR3 coding sequence is TGCGCCAGCAGGTCCCGGGCCACGAGGGCCGAGCAGTACTTC. Protein sequence: CASRSRATRAEQYF.